This T cell receptor beta chain stems from a study of blood T cell repertoires in COVID-19. Assay: immunoSEQ multiplex PCR; the TCRdb copy retains only in-frame clones and omits some. The sample carries about 63,000 clones, about three quarters recorded once. The CDR3 has 17 amino acids. Germline CDR1 and CDR2: LGHDT and YNNKEL (reference sequence). The V and J ends lost 0 bases and 4 bases respectively, with 19 bases between them. The sample comprised peripheral blood. The chain joins TRBV3-1 (or the pseudogene TRBV3-2) to TRBJ2-7; D possibly corresponds to TRBD1 (6 bases). The clonotype originates from a woman older than 75 with acute or convalescent COVID-19. CDR3 bases: TGTGCCAGCAGCCAAGATTATGGACCAGGGGTTGGGTACGAGCAGTACTTC. Its protein is CASSQDYGPGVGYEQYF.